This T cell receptor beta chain was profiled in a study of blood T cell repertoires in COVID-19 (dated by TCRdb to about 2020). Regarding the study in general: Samples covering the acute and convalescent phases of COVID-19 were provided by collaborators in the United States, Italy and Spain. The material from the prospective study consisted of cDNA or gDNA derived from T cells, B-cell-depleted T cells, or PBMCs. Subjects who had been exposed to COVID-19, were actively infected with it, or had recovered from it provided the deeply sampled blood TCRbeta repertoires that made up the dataset. A freely available public database, intended as a resource for researchers studying the immune response to SARS-CoV-2, is where the repertoires were released. Samples were obtained from the ongoing ImmuneRACE study (first 160 participants) and from 1,254 subjects provided by 6 global collaborators. Sample metadata almost always included a de-identified subject ID, COVID-19 status, age in years and sex. Where available, HLA class I and class II types were obtained from metadata supplied by the sample provider rather than from assay-based typing.

As concerns this clone: The antigen it recognizes is unknown. Base-call qualities are not available, and no considerably larger clone is one nucleotide away.

TCRbeta CDR3 regions were amplified from genomic DNA using the immunoSEQ Assay, a bias-controlled multiplex PCR. In the original analysis: Nucleated cell counts per sample were estimated from amplification of reference gene primers within the assay. Sequence reads were collapsed and filtered to measure the absolute abundance of every unique TCRbeta CDR3 rearrangement. For each sample, productive Simpson clonality was calculated as the square root of Simpson's diversity index over productive rearrangements. The clones in this table, taken by TCRdb from immuneACCESS, are in-frame only. Not every clone is retained; where verified, under half of the shortfall comes from an unresolved V gene, and the cause of the rest is unknown. V and J calls and clone size come straight from that table; D and trimming were deduced from the DNA. Within this sample are 75,000 to 100,000 clones, with around 78% of them counted one time only. Of the sample, 11% falls within the top ten clones.

The study at large found these results: The amount of clinical and demographic metadata varied by source and participant and was provided uncurated.

Each collaborating institution followed its own protocols to collect whole blood in K2EDTA tubes. For TCRbeta analysis, collaborator samples were shipped as frozen whole blood, as isolated PBMCs, or as DNA extracted from either sample type. The CDR3 has 15 amino acids, counting the end cysteine and phenylalanine. Here the CDR3 DNA is all that survives: 45 bases in frame from base 1. CDR1 and CDR2, looked up from the germline V gene, are MDHEN and SYDVKM. V has 5 bases trimmed and J has 4 bases trimmed; junction bases matching no gene number 5. The source is a human donor in a cohort sampled during active COVID-19. The sequencing sample was made of peripheral blood. The chain is encoded by TRBV28 joined to TRBJ2-1; 10 of the junction bases match TRBD2. The sequenced DNA: TGTGCCAGCAGTCCTAGCGGGAGTGGGTACAATGAGCAGTTCTTC. This is translated as CASSPSGSGYNEQFF.